The sequence of this T cell receptor (beta chain) was determined in a study of blood T cells in healthy people across ages. Donor samples were obtained from healthy Caucasian individuals from Russia, aged about 6 to 90. Every participating donor contributed about 10 milliliters of peripheral blood through a draw. This CDR3 comprises 14 residues. Germline values: CDR1 DFQATT, CDR2 SNEGSKA (reference sequence). Primers used in a second PCR of about 7 to 11 cycles were a sample-barcoded 5' primer and a J-beta primer mix. In TCRdb, the 5' RACE reads were re-called with MiXCR into one record per CDR3 protein. The table includes around 1,500,000 distinct CDR3 sequences, 42% detected once.

The chain couples TRBV20-1 to TRBJ2-7; D perhaps matches TRBD1 (7 bases). The DNA end favors TRBJ2-5, so the J call may be wrong. The receptor was isolated from a woman aged 18-29 years in good health. Sequenced sample: blood. The CDR3 sequence is CSARVGGQSETQYF. Here the CDR3 DNA reads TGCAGTGCTAGAGTGGGGGGACAGTCGGAGACCCAGTACTTC.